This T cell receptor (beta chain) was identified in a study of tumor-infiltrating lymphocytes in primary liver carcinoma. Across the study: Roughly 3.65 to 7.13 million productive TCRbeta reads were obtained per sample, with similar numbers across tissue types. The study, taken as a whole, reports: Tumor region pairs overlapped more than did tumor-adjacent and tumor-blood pairs.

To note about this clonotype: The antigen is undetermined. The germline gene is not matched at one end of the junction; a read error may be the cause.

Between about 19 and 34 mg of unsorted bulk tissue served as the source from which RNA and DNA were co-extracted. Priming with a constant-region primer yielded TCR beta cDNA from approximately 500 ng total RNA. What produced the TCR beta libraries was three nested multiplex PCR rounds using slightly modified ARM-PCR. The opening two PCR rounds, nine to eleven cycles each, paired TRBV1-TRBV30 forward primers with a C-beta reverse primer. TCRdb processed the multiplex PCR reads anew with MiXCR; each CDR3 protein has one entry. The sample carries under 45,000 distinct CDR3 sequences, approximately 73% recorded once. This CDR3 is 13 amino acids long. The germline V gene has CDR1 SQVTM and CDR2 ANQGSEA.

The clonotype was recovered from a man aged 40-49 years with primary liver carcinoma and hepatitis B virus infection. Specimen: liver tumor tissue from sampling region 4. Subset denoted: tumor region T4, right-lateral pole. This sequence joins TRBV29-1 and TRBJ2-1, with D perhaps assigned TRBD1 or TRBD2 (5 bases each). Here the CDR3 DNA reads TGCAGCGTTGTCTGTGCCCAGAGGGGTGAGCAGCTCTTC. It translates to CSVVCAQRGEQLF.